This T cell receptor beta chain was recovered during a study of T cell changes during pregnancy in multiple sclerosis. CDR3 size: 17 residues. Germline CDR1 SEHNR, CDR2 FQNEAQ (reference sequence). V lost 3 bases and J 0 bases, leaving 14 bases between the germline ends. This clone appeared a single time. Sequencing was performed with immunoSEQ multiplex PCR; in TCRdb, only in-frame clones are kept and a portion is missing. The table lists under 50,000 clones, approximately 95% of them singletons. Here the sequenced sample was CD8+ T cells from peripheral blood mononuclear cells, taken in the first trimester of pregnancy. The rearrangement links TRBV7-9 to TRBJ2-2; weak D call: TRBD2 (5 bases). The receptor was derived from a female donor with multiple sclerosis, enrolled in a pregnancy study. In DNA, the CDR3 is TGTGCCAGCAGCTTCTCTGCGGAGGCTACGAACACCGGGGAGCTGTTTTTT. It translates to CASSFSAEATNTGELFF.